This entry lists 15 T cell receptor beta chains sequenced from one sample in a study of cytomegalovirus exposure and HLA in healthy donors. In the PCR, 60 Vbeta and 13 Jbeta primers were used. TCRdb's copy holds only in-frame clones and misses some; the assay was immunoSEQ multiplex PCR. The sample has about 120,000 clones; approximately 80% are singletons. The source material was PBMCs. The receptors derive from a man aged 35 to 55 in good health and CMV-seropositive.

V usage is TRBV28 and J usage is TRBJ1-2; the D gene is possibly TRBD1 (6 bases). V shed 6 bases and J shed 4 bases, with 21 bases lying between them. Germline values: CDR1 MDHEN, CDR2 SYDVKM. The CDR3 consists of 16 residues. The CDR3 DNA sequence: TGTGCCAGCAGCACACCAAGGGGGGGAGGGCTCTATGGCTACACCTTC. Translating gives CASSTPRGGGLYGYTF.

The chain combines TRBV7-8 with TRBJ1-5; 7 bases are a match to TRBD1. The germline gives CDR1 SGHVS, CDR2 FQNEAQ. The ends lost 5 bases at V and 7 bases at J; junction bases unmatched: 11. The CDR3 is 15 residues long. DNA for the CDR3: TGTGCCAGCAGCCGACATGACAGGGTTCGACAGCCCCAGCATTTT. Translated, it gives CASSRHDRVRQPQHF.

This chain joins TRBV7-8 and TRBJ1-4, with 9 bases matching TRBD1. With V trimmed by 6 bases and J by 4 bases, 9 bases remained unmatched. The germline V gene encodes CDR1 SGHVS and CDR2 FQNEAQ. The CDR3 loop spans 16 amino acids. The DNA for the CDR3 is TGTGCCAGCAGATCAAACCGGGACAGGGATAATGAAAAACTGTTTTTT. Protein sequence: CASRSNRDRDNEKLFF.

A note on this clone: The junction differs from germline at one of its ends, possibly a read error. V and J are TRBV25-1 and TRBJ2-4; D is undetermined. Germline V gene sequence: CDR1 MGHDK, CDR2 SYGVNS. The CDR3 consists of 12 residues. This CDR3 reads CASSRPKNSQYF. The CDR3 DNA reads TGTGCCAGCAGTCGACCCAAAAACAGTCAGTACTTC.

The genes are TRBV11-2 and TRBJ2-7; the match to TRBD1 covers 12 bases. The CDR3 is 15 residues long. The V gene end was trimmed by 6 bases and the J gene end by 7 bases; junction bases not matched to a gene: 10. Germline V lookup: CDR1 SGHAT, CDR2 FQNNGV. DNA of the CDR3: TGTGCCAGCAGAAAACCGGGACAGGGGGCTCGGGAGCAGTACTTC. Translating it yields CASRKPGQGAREQYF.

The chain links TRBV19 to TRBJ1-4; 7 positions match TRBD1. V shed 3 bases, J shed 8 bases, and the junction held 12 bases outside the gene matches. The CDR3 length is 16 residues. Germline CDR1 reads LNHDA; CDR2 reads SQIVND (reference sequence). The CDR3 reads CASSIKVLAGGEKLFF. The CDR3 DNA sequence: TGTGCCAGTAGTATCAAGGTGTTGGCAGGGGGAGAAAAACTGTTTTTT. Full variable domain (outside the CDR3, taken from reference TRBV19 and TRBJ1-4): DGGITQSPKYLFRKEGQNVTLSCEQNLNHDAMYWYRQDPGQGLRLIYYSQIVNDFQKGDIAEGYSVSREKKESFPLTVTSAQKNPTAFYLCASSIKVLAGGEKLFFGSGTQLSVL.

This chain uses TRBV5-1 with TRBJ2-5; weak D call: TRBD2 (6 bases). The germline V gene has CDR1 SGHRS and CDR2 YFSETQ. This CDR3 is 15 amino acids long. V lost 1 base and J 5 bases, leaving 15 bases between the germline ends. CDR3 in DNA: TGCGCCAGCAGCTTGTATCTGGGGGGTAGGGAGACCCAGTACTTC. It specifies CASSLYLGGRETQYF.

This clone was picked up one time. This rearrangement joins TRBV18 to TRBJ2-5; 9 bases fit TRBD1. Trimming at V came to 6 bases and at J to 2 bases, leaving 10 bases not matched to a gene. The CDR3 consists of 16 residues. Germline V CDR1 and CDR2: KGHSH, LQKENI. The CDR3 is CASSRLAGTGQETQYF. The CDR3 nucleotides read TGTGCCAGCTCGAGACTAGCCGGGACAGGGCAAGAGACCCAGTACTTC.

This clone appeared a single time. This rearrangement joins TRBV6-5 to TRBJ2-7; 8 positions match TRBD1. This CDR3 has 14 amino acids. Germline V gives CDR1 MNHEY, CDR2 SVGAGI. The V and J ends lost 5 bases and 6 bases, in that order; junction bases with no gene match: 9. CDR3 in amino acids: CASSPQTGAVEQYF. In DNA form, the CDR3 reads TGTGCCAGCAGTCCCCAGACAGGGGCGGTCGAGCAGTACTTC.

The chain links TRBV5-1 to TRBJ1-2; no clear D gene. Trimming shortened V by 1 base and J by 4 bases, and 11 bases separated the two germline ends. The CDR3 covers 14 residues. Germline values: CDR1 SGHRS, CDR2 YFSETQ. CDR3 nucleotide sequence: TGCGCCAGCAGCTTGAGCGTCGGTTCCTATGGCTACACCTTC. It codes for CASSLSVGSYGYTF.

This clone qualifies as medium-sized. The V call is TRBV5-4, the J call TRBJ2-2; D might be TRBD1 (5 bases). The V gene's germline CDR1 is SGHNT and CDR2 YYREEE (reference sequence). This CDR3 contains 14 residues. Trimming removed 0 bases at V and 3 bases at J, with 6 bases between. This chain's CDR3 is CASSLVQDTGELFF. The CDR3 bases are TGTGCCAGCAGCTTGGTACAGGACACCGGGGAGCTGTTTTTT.

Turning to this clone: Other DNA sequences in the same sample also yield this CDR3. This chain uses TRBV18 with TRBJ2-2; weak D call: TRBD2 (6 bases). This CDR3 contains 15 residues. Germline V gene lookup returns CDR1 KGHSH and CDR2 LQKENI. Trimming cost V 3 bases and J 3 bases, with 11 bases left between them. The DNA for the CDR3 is TGTGCCAGCTCACCTTCGACGGGGGACACCGGGGAGCTGTTTTTT. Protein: CASSPSTGDTGELFF.

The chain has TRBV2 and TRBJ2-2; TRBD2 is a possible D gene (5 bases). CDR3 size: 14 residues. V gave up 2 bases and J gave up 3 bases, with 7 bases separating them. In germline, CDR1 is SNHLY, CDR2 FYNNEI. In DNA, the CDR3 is TGTGCCAGCAGTGAACCGCGGGACACCGGGGAGCTGTTTTTT. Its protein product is CASSEPRDTGELFF.

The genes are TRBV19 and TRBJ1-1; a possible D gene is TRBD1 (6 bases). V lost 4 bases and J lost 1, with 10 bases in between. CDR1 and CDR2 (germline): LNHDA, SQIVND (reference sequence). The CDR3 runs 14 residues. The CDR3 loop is CASSKQGQNTEAFF. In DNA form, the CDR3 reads TGTGCCAGTAGTAAACAGGGACAGAACACTGAAGCTTTCTTT. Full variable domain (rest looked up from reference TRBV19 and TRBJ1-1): DGGITQSPKYLFRKEGQNVTLSCEQNLNHDAMYWYRQDPGQGLRLIYYSQIVNDFQKGDIAEGYSVSREKKESFPLTVTSAQKNPTAFYLCASSKQGQNTEAFFGQGTRLTVV.

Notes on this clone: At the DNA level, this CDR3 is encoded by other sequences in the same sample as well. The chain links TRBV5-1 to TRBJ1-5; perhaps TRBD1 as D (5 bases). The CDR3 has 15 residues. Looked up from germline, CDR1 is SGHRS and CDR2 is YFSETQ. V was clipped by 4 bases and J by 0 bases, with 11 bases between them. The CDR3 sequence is CASSLGGVSNQPQHF. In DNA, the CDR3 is TGCGCCAGCAGCCTCGGGGGGGTTAGCAATCAGCCCCAGCATTTT.